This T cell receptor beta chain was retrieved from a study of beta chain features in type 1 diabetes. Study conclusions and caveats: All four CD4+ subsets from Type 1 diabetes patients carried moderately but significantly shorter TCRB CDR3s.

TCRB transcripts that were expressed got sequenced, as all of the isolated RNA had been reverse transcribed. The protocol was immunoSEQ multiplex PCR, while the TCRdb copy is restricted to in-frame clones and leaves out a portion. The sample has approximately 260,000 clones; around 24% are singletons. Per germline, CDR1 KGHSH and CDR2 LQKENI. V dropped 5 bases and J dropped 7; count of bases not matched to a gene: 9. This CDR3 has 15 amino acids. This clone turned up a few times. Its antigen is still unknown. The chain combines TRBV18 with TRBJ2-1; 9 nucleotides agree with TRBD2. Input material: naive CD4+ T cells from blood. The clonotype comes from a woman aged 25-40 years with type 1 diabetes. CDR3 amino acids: CASSTGTSSSNEQFF. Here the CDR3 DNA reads TGTGCCAGCTCAACTGGGACTAGCTCCTCAAATGAGCAGTTCTTC.